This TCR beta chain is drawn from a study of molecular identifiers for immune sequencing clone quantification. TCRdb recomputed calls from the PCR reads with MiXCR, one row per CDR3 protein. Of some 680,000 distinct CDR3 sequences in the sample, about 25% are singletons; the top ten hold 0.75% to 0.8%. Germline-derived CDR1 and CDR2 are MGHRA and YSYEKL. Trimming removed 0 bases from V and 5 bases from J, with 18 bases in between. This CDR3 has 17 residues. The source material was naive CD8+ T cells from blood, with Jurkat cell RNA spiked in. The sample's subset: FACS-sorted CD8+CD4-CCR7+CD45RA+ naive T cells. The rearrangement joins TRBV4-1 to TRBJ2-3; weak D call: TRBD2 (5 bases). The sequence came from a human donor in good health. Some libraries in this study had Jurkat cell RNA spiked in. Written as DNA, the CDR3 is TGCGCCAGCAGCCAAGATCCTAGCCCCACATCGGGAGATACGCAGTATTTT. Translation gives CASSQDPSPTSGDTQYF.